Below, 2 T cell receptor beta chains from the same sample are listed, as sequenced in a study of CD8+CD57+ T cells in acquired aplastic anemia. The study profiled TCR beta VDJ and CDR3 using genomic DNA as template. TCRdb reprocessed the reads with MiXCR, giving one entry per CDR3 protein. The sample contains about 150,000 distinct CDR3 sequences, approximately 52% of which appear only once. The patients chosen for sequencing had shown expansion of CD8+CD57+ cells (detected by flow cytometry). Sequencing was done on a sample of sorted CD4+, CD8+, or CD8+CD57+ T cells (not recorded which) from PBMCs. The origin of the receptors is a human donor with aplastic anemia.

This clonotype was seen repeatedly, ten times or more. The chain links TRBV4-1 to TRBJ2-7, with D possibly TRBD1 on 5 matching bases. Germline assignment: CDR1 MGHRA and CDR2 YSYEKL. The ends were cut back, 4 bases at V and 4 bases at J, with 17 bases in the middle. This CDR3 region has 15 residues. CDR3 residues: CASSLIDTGVYEQYF. Here the CDR3 DNA reads TGCGCCAGCAGCCTCATAGACACAGGCGTATACGAGCAGTACTTC.

The rearrangement uses TRBV24-1 and TRBJ2-3; D tentatively reads TRBD1 or TRBD2 (6 bases each). The germline V gene encodes CDR1 KGHDR and CDR2 SFDVKD. V shed 4 bases and J shed 4 bases, with 17 bases lying between them. The CDR3 sequence is 16 residues long. CDR3 loop: CATSETGGLRSDTQYF. CDR3 sequence (DNA): TGTGCCACCAGTGAGACCGGGGGCCTTCGTTCAGATACGCAGTATTTT.